Listed below are T cell receptor beta chains from one sample, sequenced in a study of OX40 agonist ivuxolimab in advanced cancers. Repertoires were generated with immunoSEQ multiplex PCR, while TCRdb's copy carries only in-frame clones and drops some. The profile shows approximately 76,000 clones, 70% to 90% of them singletons. Sequenced here: CD4+ or CD8+ T cells sorted from blood, sampled in a trial of the OX40 agonist ivuxolimab. The receptors derive from an adult with an advanced solid tumor such as melanoma, head and neck, liver or kidney cancer. CDR3s include the opening cysteine and the closing phenylalanine or tryptophan. Each record gives: V gene, D gene, clone size, J gene, CDR3 protein, CDR3 DNA. D genes are given only for firm matches. Not all rows give a size; the values are once, few, many and, for expanded clones, a class.

v_call: TRBV18; d_call: TRBD2; clone_size: once; j_call: TRBJ2-7; cdr3_aa: CASSPPASGLYEQYF; cdr3_nt: TGTGCCAGCTCACCACCGGCTAGCGGGTTATACGAGCAGTACTTC
v_call: TRBV6-5; d_call: .; clone_size: .; j_call: TRBJ2-1; cdr3_aa: CASSYSIGAYNEQFF; cdr3_nt: TGTGCCAGCAGTTACTCGATCGGCGCTTACAATGAGCAGTTCTTC
v_call: TRBV15; d_call: TRBD2; clone_size: .; j_call: TRBJ2-1; cdr3_aa: CATSLSSGGANEQFF; cdr3_nt: TGTGCCACCAGCTTATCCTCGGGGGGAGCCAATGAGCAGTTCTTC
v_call: TRBV7-3; d_call: .; clone_size: .; j_call: TRBJ2-1; cdr3_aa: CASSNPGHLDRNEQFF; cdr3_nt: TGTGCCAGCAGCAACCCCGGGCACCTCGATCGCAATGAGCAGTTCTTC
v_call: TRBV6-5; d_call: .; clone_size: .; j_call: TRBJ2-5; cdr3_aa: CASSYSGNQETQYF; cdr3_nt: TGTGCCAGCAGTTACTCGGGCAACCAAGAGACCCAGTACTTC
v_call: TRBV7-2; d_call: TRBD2; clone_size: .; j_call: TRBJ2-2; cdr3_aa: CASRMGAGTGELFF; cdr3_nt: TGTGCCAGCAGAATGGGAGCGGGAACCGGGGAGCTGTTTTTT
v_call: TRBV6-1; d_call: .; clone_size: .; j_call: TRBJ1-3; cdr3_aa: CASGSDSGNTIYF; cdr3_nt: TGTGCCAGCGGGTCCGACTCTGGAAACACCATATATTTT
v_call: TRBV4-1; d_call: .; clone_size: once; j_call: TRBJ1-6; cdr3_aa: CASSQEAGADSPLHF; cdr3_nt: TGCGCCAGCAGCCAAGAGGCAGGGGCCGATTCACCCCTCCACTTT
v_call: TRBV6-1; d_call: TRBD1; clone_size: .; j_call: TRBJ2-7; cdr3_aa: CATQGVSSYEQYF; cdr3_nt: TGTGCCACCCAGGGGGTTAGCTCCTACGAGCAGTACTTC
v_call: TRBV7-9; d_call: .; clone_size: .; j_call: TRBJ2-7; cdr3_aa: CASSLGAGRALYEQYF; cdr3_nt: TGTGCCAGCAGCTTAGGGGCCGGCAGGGCCCTCTACGAGCAGTACTTC
v_call: TRBV4-2; d_call: .; clone_size: .; j_call: TRBJ2-2; cdr3_aa: CASSQDRRGNTGELFF; cdr3_nt: TGTGCCAGCAGCCAAGATAGGAGGGGTAACACCGGGGAGCTGTTTTTT
v_call: TRBV29-1; d_call: .; clone_size: .; j_call: TRBJ1-1; cdr3_aa: CSVGGQNTEAFF; cdr3_nt: TGCAGCGTGGGTGGGCAAAACACTGAAGCTTTCTTT
v_call: TRBV11-2; d_call: TRBD2; clone_size: .; j_call: TRBJ2-1; cdr3_aa: CASSFFRTSGTYNEQFF; cdr3_nt: TGTGCCAGCAGCTTCTTCCGGACTAGCGGGACCTACAATGAGCAGTTCTTC
v_call: TRBV6-1; d_call: .; clone_size: .; j_call: TRBJ2-5; cdr3_aa: CASTEGGETQYF; cdr3_nt: TGTGCCAGCACCGAGGGGGGGGAGACCCAGTACTTC
v_call: TRBV18; d_call: .; clone_size: .; j_call: TRBJ2-2; cdr3_aa: CASSPIASPGELFF; cdr3_nt: TGTGCCAGCTCACCAATCGCGAGTCCCGGGGAGCTGTTTTTT
v_call: TRBV6-5; d_call: TRBD1; clone_size: once; j_call: TRBJ2-7; cdr3_aa: CASSYLGQGVPYEQYF; cdr3_nt: TGTGCCAGCAGTTACTTGGGACAGGGGGTCCCTTACGAGCAGTACTTC
v_call: TRBV14; d_call: .; clone_size: .; j_call: TRBJ2-2; cdr3_aa: CASSLRTGELFF; cdr3_nt: TGTGCCAGCAGCCTCCGGACCGGGGAGCTGTTTTTT
v_call: TRBV5-1; d_call: TRBD1; clone_size: .; j_call: TRBJ1-1; cdr3_aa: CASSPHRGIAEAFF; cdr3_nt: TGCGCCAGCAGCCCTCACAGGGGTATCGCTGAAGCTTTCTTT
v_call: TRBV29-1; d_call: .; clone_size: .; j_call: TRBJ1-5; cdr3_aa: CSVTWGDQPQHF; cdr3_nt: TGCAGCGTCACCTGGGGAGACCAGCCCCAGCATTTT
v_call: TRBV5-6; d_call: .; clone_size: few; j_call: TRBJ1-1; cdr3_aa: CASSLGSNTEAFF; cdr3_nt: TGTGCCAGCAGCTTGGGGTCGAACACTGAAGCTTTCTTT
v_call: TRBV10-1; d_call: .; clone_size: .; j_call: TRBJ1-1; cdr3_aa: CASSAQENTEAFF; cdr3_nt: TGCGCCAGCAGTGCACAGGAAAACACTGAAGCTTTCTTT
v_call: TRBV7-3; d_call: .; clone_size: .; j_call: TRBJ1-1; cdr3_aa: CASSLEGPPGAEAFF; cdr3_nt: TGTGCCAGCAGCCTCGAGGGACCTCCAGGGGCTGAAGCTTTCTTT
v_call: TRBV29-1; d_call: .; clone_size: .; j_call: TRBJ2-7; cdr3_aa: CSVDIKANEQYF; cdr3_nt: TGCAGCGTTGATATCAAGGCCAACGAGCAGTACTTC
v_call: TRBV10-2; d_call: .; clone_size: .; j_call: TRBJ2-7; cdr3_aa: CASRKRTISYEQYF; cdr3_nt: TGCGCCAGCAGGAAAAGGACGATCTCCTACGAGCAGTACTTC
v_call: TRBV7-2; d_call: .; clone_size: .; j_call: TRBJ1-3; cdr3_aa: CASSLFSGNTIYF; cdr3_nt: TGTGCCAGCAGCCTCTTCTCTGGAAACACCATATATTTT
v_call: TRBV2; d_call: TRBD1; clone_size: .; j_call: TRBJ2-7; cdr3_aa: CASSGTGTYEQYF; cdr3_nt: TGTGCCAGCAGTGGGACAGGTACCTACGAGCAGTACTTC
v_call: TRBV18; d_call: .; clone_size: once; j_call: TRBJ2-7; cdr3_aa: CASSPIPGQNAKQYF; cdr3_nt: TGTGCCAGCTCCCCTATCCCGGGACAAAACGCGAAGCAGTACTTC
v_call: TRBV5-6; d_call: .; clone_size: .; j_call: TRBJ1-1; cdr3_aa: CASSYQTGLGTEAFF; cdr3_nt: TGTGCCAGCAGCTACCAGACCGGGTTGGGCACTGAAGCTTTCTTT
v_call: TRBV7-2; d_call: .; clone_size: few; j_call: TRBJ1-1; cdr3_aa: CASSLRLRGTEAFF; cdr3_nt: TGTGCCAGCAGCTTAAGGTTACGGGGCACTGAAGCTTTCTTT
v_call: TRBV9; d_call: .; clone_size: .; j_call: TRBJ2-3; cdr3_aa: CASSTYRGTDTQYF; cdr3_nt: TGTGCCAGCAGCACCTACCGGGGGACAGATACGCAGTATTTT
v_call: TRBV4-1; d_call: TRBD2; clone_size: .; j_call: TRBJ2-3; cdr3_aa: CASSQASGGAGTDTQYF; cdr3_nt: TGCGCCAGCAGCCAAGCCAGCGGGGGTGCGGGGACAGATACGCAGTATTTT
v_call: TRBV29-1; d_call: TRBD2; clone_size: .; j_call: TRBJ2-3; cdr3_aa: CSASGGGSSTDTQYF; cdr3_nt: TGCAGCGCCAGCGGGGGGGGATCTAGCACAGATACGCAGTATTTT
v_call: TRBV4-3; d_call: .; clone_size: once; j_call: TRBJ1-6; cdr3_aa: CASSQAGNSYSPLHF; cdr3_nt: TGCGCCAGCAGCCAAGCGGGGAATTCATATTCACCCCTCCACTTT
v_call: TRBV9; d_call: .; clone_size: .; j_call: TRBJ1-4; cdr3_aa: CASSVAGDKNEKLFF; cdr3_nt: TGTGCCAGCAGCGTGGCCGGGGACAAGAATGAAAAACTGTTTTTT
v_call: TRBV7-2; d_call: TRBD1; clone_size: .; j_call: TRBJ1-2; cdr3_aa: CASSLAGPQGVTF; cdr3_nt: TGTGCCAGCAGCTTAGCGGGCCCCCAGGGGGTCACCTTC
v_call: TRBV12-5; d_call: .; clone_size: .; j_call: TRBJ1-3; cdr3_aa: CASGLEQGTIYF; cdr3_nt: TGTGCTAGTGGTTTGGAACAGGGAACCATATATTTT
v_call: TRBV27; d_call: TRBD2; clone_size: once; j_call: TRBJ2-7; cdr3_aa: CASSSLRAGESSYEQYF; cdr3_nt: TGTGCCAGCAGTTCCCTCAGAGCGGGAGAATCCTCCTACGAGCAGTACTTC
v_call: TRBV10-3; d_call: TRBD2; clone_size: .; j_call: TRBJ2-7; cdr3_aa: CAISDRTPPSGSSYEQYF; cdr3_nt: TGTGCCATCAGTGACCGGACCCCTCCTAGCGGGAGCTCCTACGAGCAGTACTTC
v_call: TRBV4-3; d_call: .; clone_size: .; j_call: TRBJ2-1; cdr3_aa: CASSQDGWGEQFF; cdr3_nt: TGCGCCAGCAGCCAAGATGGTTGGGGTGAGCAGTTCTTC
v_call: TRBV7-9; d_call: TRBD1; clone_size: .; j_call: TRBJ2-7; cdr3_aa: CASKGGRLNEQYF; cdr3_nt: TGTGCCAGCAAAGGGGGCAGGCTAAACGAGCAGTACTTC
v_call: TRBV6-4; d_call: .; clone_size: .; j_call: TRBJ2-7; cdr3_aa: CASEGRIEQYF; cdr3_nt: TGTGCCAGCGAGGGGAGGATCGAGCAGTACTTC
v_call: TRBV25-1; d_call: .; clone_size: .; j_call: TRBJ1-2; cdr3_aa: CASSRDINYGYTF; cdr3_nt: TGTGCCAGCAGCCGGGACATCAACTATGGCTACACCTTC
v_call: TRBV4-3; d_call: TRBD2; clone_size: .; j_call: TRBJ2-7; cdr3_aa: CASSQAAGGLSYEQYF; cdr3_nt: TGCGCCAGCAGCCAAGCCGCGGGGGGCCTCTCCTACGAGCAGTACTTC
v_call: TRBV4-2; d_call: TRBD1; clone_size: .; j_call: TRBJ1-2; cdr3_aa: CASSRTGRGYTF; cdr3_nt: TGTGCCAGCAGCAGGACAGGTCGAGGCTACACCTTC
v_call: TRBV9; d_call: .; clone_size: .; j_call: TRBJ1-4; cdr3_aa: CASSVSFRGEKLFF; cdr3_nt: TGTGCCAGCAGCGTAAGTTTCCGGGGTGAAAAACTGTTTTTT
v_call: TRBV27; d_call: .; clone_size: .; j_call: TRBJ2-5; cdr3_aa: CASREGQATQYF; cdr3_nt: TGTGCCAGCAGGGAGGGTCAGGCGACCCAGTACTTC
v_call: TRBV7-9; d_call: .; clone_size: .; j_call: TRBJ2-7; cdr3_aa: CASSPLQGTHEQYF; cdr3_nt: TGTGCCAGCAGCCCCCTTCAGGGGACCCACGAGCAGTACTTC
v_call: TRBV18; d_call: .; clone_size: once; j_call: TRBJ1-1; cdr3_aa: CASSPREGTEAFF; cdr3_nt: TGTGCCAGCTCACCGAGGGAGGGCACTGAAGCTTTCTTT
v_call: TRBV11-2; d_call: .; clone_size: .; j_call: TRBJ2-1; cdr3_aa: CASSFLGANEQFF; cdr3_nt: TGTGCCAGCAGCTTTCTCGGGGCCAATGAGCAGTTCTTC
v_call: TRBV7-3; d_call: .; clone_size: .; j_call: TRBJ2-3; cdr3_aa: CASSLSRIDTDTQYF; cdr3_nt: TGTGCCAGCAGCTTAAGCCGGATAGACACAGATACGCAGTATTTT
v_call: TRBV14; d_call: .; clone_size: .; j_call: TRBJ1-2; cdr3_aa: CASSPTRGSMNYGYTF; cdr3_nt: TGTGCCAGCAGTCCAACTCGGGGGTCCATGAATTATGGCTACACCTTC
v_call: TRBV11-3; d_call: .; clone_size: .; j_call: TRBJ2-1; cdr3_aa: CASSPKRGEGRYNEQFF; cdr3_nt: TGTGCCAGCAGCCCAAAAAGGGGGGAGGGCCGGTACAATGAGCAGTTCTTC
v_call: TRBV19; d_call: .; clone_size: .; j_call: TRBJ2-3; cdr3_aa: CASSAPGAGNTDTQYF; cdr3_nt: TGTGCCAGTAGCGCCCCGGGGGCGGGAAACACAGATACGCAGTATTTT
v_call: TRBV20-1; d_call: .; clone_size: .; j_call: TRBJ2-1; cdr3_aa: CSASDEQFF; cdr3_nt: TGCAGTGCTAGTGATGAGCAGTTCTTC
v_call: TRBV11-2; d_call: TRBD1; clone_size: .; j_call: TRBJ1-2; cdr3_aa: CASSSRQGRPSYGYTF; cdr3_nt: TGTGCCAGCAGCAGCCGACAGGGTCGCCCTTCCTATGGCTACACCTTC
v_call: TRBV19; d_call: TRBD1; clone_size: .; j_call: TRBJ2-3; cdr3_aa: CASSPQDRGGQYF; cdr3_nt: TGTGCCAGTAGTCCCCAAGACAGGGGTGGGCAGTATTTT
v_call: TRBV6-5; d_call: .; clone_size: .; j_call: TRBJ1-4; cdr3_aa: CASSPYRANEKLFF; cdr3_nt: TGTGCCAGCAGTCCTTACAGGGCGAATGAAAAACTGTTTTTT